The TCR beta chain under discussion was sequenced for a study of cytomegalovirus exposure and HLA in healthy donors. Overall study findings and caveats: It has been reported that TCR beta sequences accurately predicted the HLA-A and HLA-B alleles of most subjects.

PCR amplification relied on 60 Vbeta primers (plus 13 Jbeta primers). Per the original methods: Approximately 12 million of tens of millions of unique TCR beta chains were shared, per a later count. Only in-frame clones appear in the TCRdb table, and some are missing; sequencing was by immunoSEQ multiplex PCR. V and J calls and clone size are those listed in that table; D and trimming were worked out from the DNA. In the table there are 160,000 or so clones, roughly 80% of which are singletons. With 2 bases clipped from V and 0 bases from J, the junction kept 5 bases outside the gene matches. There are 16 residues in the CDR3. The germline gives CDR1 MNHNY, CDR2 SVGAGI (reference sequence). As for this clone: Its antigen is not identified.

The chain uses TRBV6-6 and TRBJ2-3, with 7 bases identical to TRBD2. The receptor was isolated from a middle-aged woman in good health and CMV-seronegative. Material: PBMCs. CDR3 sequence: CASSYTERGSTDTQYF. CDR3 sequence (DNA): TGTGCCAGCAGTTACACTGAGCGGGGAAGCACAGATACGCAGTATTTT.